The 9 T cell receptor beta chains reported below all come from one sample, sequenced in a study of regulatory T cells in long-lasting Graves disease. The authors built TCR beta libraries using iRepertoire HTBI primers and Arm-PCR of CDR3 regions. TCRdb independently ran MiXCR on the multiplex PCR reads; one entry per CDR3 protein. The sample contains around 330,000 distinct CDR3 sequences, 18% of which appear only once. The time point here: newly diagnosed GD, antithyroid drugs for less than 3 months. TCR sequences were obtained from RNA taken from PBMCs. The input for sequencing was peripheral blood mononuclear cells (PBMCs), taken at new diagnosis, from a patient treated with antithyroid drugs. These receptors came from a female donor with Graves disease.

This clonotype has at least ten counts. The chain has TRBV5-5 and TRBJ2-5; D is uncertain. Between the trimmed V and J ends, which lost 0 bases and 1 base, there was a span of 7 bases. Germline values: CDR1 SGHKS, CDR2 YYEKEE (reference sequence). The CDR3 runs to 14 residues. The CDR3, as DNA: TGTGCCAGCAGCTTGGTCCAATTCCAAGAGACCCAGTACTTC. This sequence encodes CASSLVQFQETQYF.

In its sample, this clonotype was seen many times. The chain combines TRBV10-2 with TRBJ1-1; no definite D call. The CDR3 consists of 13 residues. V dropped 7 bases and J dropped 2 bases, with 11 bases sitting between them. From germline, CDR1 is WSHSY and CDR2 SAAADI. The CDR3 region has the DNA TGCGCCAGCACGGCTGAGGGTAACACTGAAGCTTTCTTT. Protein sequence: CASTAEGNTEAFF.

The chain has TRBV5-4 and TRBJ1-2; D possibly corresponds to TRBD1 (5 bases). The germline CDR1 and CDR2 sequences are SGHNT and YYREEE (reference sequence). The CDR3 loop spans 14 amino acids. The V end was cut by 2 bases, the J end by 4 bases, with 12 bases between. The CDR3 here is CASSLRRGPYGYTF. The CDR3 DNA is TGTGCCAGCAGCTTAAGGAGGGGCCCCTATGGCTACACCTTC.

This clonotype was detected ten times or more. The V call is TRBV12-3 or TRBV12-4, the J call TRBJ1-3; no reliable D call. The CDR3 has 12 residues. Trimming took 5 bases from V and 4 from J, leaving 6 bases between them. CDR3 protein: CASSPLGNTIYF. CDR3 DNA sequence: TGTGCCAGCAGTCCTCTAGGAAACACCATATATTTT.

The chain couples TRBV24-1 to TRBJ2-1; D unclear. The CDR3 is 14 residues long. The germline V gene has CDR1 KGHDR and CDR2 SFDVKD. Trimming removed 3 bases at V and 7 bases at J, with 12 bases between. The CDR3 DNA is TGTGCCACCAGTGATCCCACGAGGCGGAATGAGCAGTTCTTC. As protein: CATSDPTRRNEQFF.

This clonotype was counted at least ten times. The gene calls are TRBV3-1 and TRBJ2-3, with TRBD2 matching over 10 bases. Trimming cost V 4 bases and J 2 bases; bases outside gene matches: 6. The germline V gene has CDR1 LGHDT and CDR2 YNNKEL (reference sequence). The CDR3 runs to 16 residues. This CDR3 reads CASSLRTSGHTDTQYF. The CDR3 nucleotides read TGTGCCAGCAGCCTGCGGACTAGCGGCCACACAGATACGCAGTATTTT.

There are a few counts of this clonotype. V is TRBV7-9 and J is TRBJ1-2; no reliable D call. CDR1 SEHNR and CDR2 FQNEAQ come from the germline V gene (reference sequence). V shed 4 bases and J shed 3 bases, with 6 bases lying between them. The CDR3 is made up of 12 amino acids. The CDR3 sequence: CASSSDYYGYTF. The CDR3 coding sequence is TGTGCCAGCAGCTCGGACTACTATGGCTACACCTTC.

Many counts were recorded for this clonotype. V is TRBV2 and J is TRBJ2-3; D remains ambiguous. Germline V CDR1 and CDR2: SNHLY, FYNNEI. The CDR3 loop spans 13 amino acids. Trimming took 1 base from V and 3 from J, leaving 5 bases between them. The CDR3: CASSEGETDTQYF. The CDR3 bases are TGTGCCAGCAGTGAAGGCGAGACAGATACGCAGTATTTT.

This clonotype was seen at least ten times. The rearrangement joins TRBV5-6 to TRBJ2-1, with 7 bases aligning to TRBD2. Germline loops: CDR1 SGHDT, CDR2 YYEEEE. The CDR3 spans 15 residues. J gave up 4 bases and V 0 bases, and 4 bases lay outside the gene matches. The CDR3 reads CASSLDPAGYNEQFF. The CDR3 nucleotides read TGTGCCAGCAGCTTGGACCCAGCGGGGTACAATGAGCAGTTCTTC.